This T cell receptor beta chain was documented in a study of OX40 agonist ivuxolimab in advanced cancers. For the study at large: Having had anti-PD-1, anti-PD-L1 or anti-CTLA-4 therapy before was allowed, and roughly 40% had some. The study's findings and limits: Among the nonresponders, some also had low normalized T-cell clonal expansion. Undetermined was the antigen specificity of the expanded peripheral T cells.

The assay was immunoSEQ multiplex PCR, and TCRdb's table has in-frame clones only and misses some. Of tens of thousands of clones detected, more than 80% appear once; the ten largest clones hold 0.6% to 0.8%. Concerning this clone itself: Its target is not known.

The V gene's germline CDR1 is SGHAT and CDR2 FQNNGV. The CDR3 extends over 11 amino acids. Source: CD4+ or CD8+ T cells sorted from blood, taken in a trial of the OX40 agonist ivuxolimab. J is TRBJ2-5 and V is TRBV11-2; D gene unclear. The J call is in doubt because the DNA end fits TRBJ2-7 better. The clonotype comes from an adult with an advanced solid tumor such as melanoma, head and neck, liver or kidney cancer. The CDR3 DNA reads TGTGCCAGCAGCTCTAATTACGAGCAGTACTTC. Its translation: CASSSNYEQYF.